The 7 T cell receptor beta chains below were found in one sample sequenced in a study of radiotherapy plus CTLA-4 blockade in lung cancer. Measured with immunoSEQ multiplex PCR; TCRdb has only the in-frame clones, and not every one. The sample lists tens of thousands of clones; 60% to 85% were seen once. The source material was peripheral blood, sampled from a patient treated with radiotherapy plus ipilimumab. The receptors shown here come from a human donor with non-small cell lung cancer who had a partial response to radiotherapy plus ipilimumab. Some clones in this sample may be carry-over from other donors' samples.

The chain joins TRBV20-1 to TRBJ2-7, with no clear D. CDR1 is DFQATT, CDR2 SNEGSKA, per germline (reference sequence). This CDR3 has 10 amino acids. V lost 6 bases and J lost 7, with 10 bases in between. This CDR3 reads CSAGPREQYF. Here the CDR3 DNA reads TGCAGTGCCGGTCCCAGGGAGCAGTACTTC.

V usage is TRBV11-2 and J usage is TRBJ2-7; 9 bases are a match to TRBD2. After removal of 1 base from V and 6 bases from J, the junction contained 10 bases not matched to a gene. Germline CDR1 SGHAT, CDR2 FQNNGV. The CDR3 consists of 16 residues. The CDR3 sequence: CASSLVAGLAGREQYF. The CDR3 nucleotides are TGTGCCAGCAGCTTAGTTGCGGGACTAGCTGGTCGCGAGCAGTACTTC. The full variable domain, in which reference TRBV11-2 and TRBJ2-7 provide the parts outside the CDR3, is EAGVAQSPRYKIIEKRQSVAFWCNPISGHATLYWYQQILGQGPKLLIQFQNNGVVDDSQLPKDRFSAERLKGVDSTLKIQPAKLEDSAVYLCASSLVAGLAGREQYFGPGTRLTVT.

The rearrangement joins TRBV5-1 to TRBJ1-1, with a weak D call TRBD1 (5 bases). The germline CDR1 and CDR2 sequences are SGHRS and YFSETQ. Trimming shortened V by 4 bases and J by 0 bases, and 13 bases separated the two germline ends. This CDR3 comprises 15 residues. The CDR3 bases are TGCGCCAGCAGCCTCTCCCAGGGAATGAACACTGAAGCTTTCTTT. It yields the protein CASSLSQGMNTEAFF.

The chain has TRBV10-1 and TRBJ2-1; TRBD2 matches 11 bases. Germline trimming cut 4 bases from V and 13 bases from J; bases unmatched to any gene: 6. CDR3 length: 13 amino acids. The germline CDR1 and CDR2 sequences are WNHNN and SYGVQD (reference sequence). The CDR3 coding sequence is TGCGCCAGCAGTGCGGCTAGCGGGAGGTTACAGTTCTTC. Residues: CASSAASGRLQFF.

The chain uses TRBV6-1 and TRBJ1-5, with 8 positions matching TRBD1. The CDR3 sequence is 15 residues long. The germline CDR1 and CDR2 sequences are MNHNS and SASEGT. The junction had 5 bases not matched to a gene; V was cut back by 6 bases and J by 1 base. This chain's CDR3 is CASRKQGESNQPQHF. The CDR3 DNA reads TGTGCCAGCAGGAAACAGGGGGAAAGCAATCAGCCCCAGCATTTT.

CDR3 coding DNA: TGTGCCAGCAGCGCCGGAAGGGGGCATTCCTACGAGCAGTACTTC. This sequence encodes CASSAGRGHSYEQYF. The rearrangement links TRBV9 to TRBJ2-5; 7 bases match TRBD1. The DNA end favors TRBJ2-7, so the J call may be wrong. CDR3 length: 15 amino acids. Germline CDR1 reads SGDLS; CDR2 reads YYNGEE.

This clone was picked up a small number of times. The chain joins TRBV28 to TRBJ1-6, with a tentative D call TRBD1 (5 bases). Germline loops: CDR1 MDHEN, CDR2 SYDVKM. The CDR3 is 15 amino acids. V was clipped by 5 bases and J by 10 bases, with 18 bases between them. The CDR3 loop reads CASSAPFPTESPLHF. The CDR3 DNA is TGTGCCAGCAGTGCCCCCTTCCCGACAGAATCACCCCTCCACTTT.